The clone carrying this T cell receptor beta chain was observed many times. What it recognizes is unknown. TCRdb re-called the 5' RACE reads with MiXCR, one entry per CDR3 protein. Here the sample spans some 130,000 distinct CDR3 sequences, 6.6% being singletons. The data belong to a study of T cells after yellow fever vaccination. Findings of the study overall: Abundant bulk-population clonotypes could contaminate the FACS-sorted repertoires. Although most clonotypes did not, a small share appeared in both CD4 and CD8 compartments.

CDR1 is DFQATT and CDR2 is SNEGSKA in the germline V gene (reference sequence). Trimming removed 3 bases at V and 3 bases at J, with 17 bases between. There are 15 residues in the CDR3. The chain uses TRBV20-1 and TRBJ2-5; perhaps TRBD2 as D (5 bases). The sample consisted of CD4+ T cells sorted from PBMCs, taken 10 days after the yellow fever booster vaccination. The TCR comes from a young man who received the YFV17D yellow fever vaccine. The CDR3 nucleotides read TGCAGTGCTAGCAGAGGGCAACTAGACGAAGAGACCCAGTACTTC. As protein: CSASRGQLDEETQYF.